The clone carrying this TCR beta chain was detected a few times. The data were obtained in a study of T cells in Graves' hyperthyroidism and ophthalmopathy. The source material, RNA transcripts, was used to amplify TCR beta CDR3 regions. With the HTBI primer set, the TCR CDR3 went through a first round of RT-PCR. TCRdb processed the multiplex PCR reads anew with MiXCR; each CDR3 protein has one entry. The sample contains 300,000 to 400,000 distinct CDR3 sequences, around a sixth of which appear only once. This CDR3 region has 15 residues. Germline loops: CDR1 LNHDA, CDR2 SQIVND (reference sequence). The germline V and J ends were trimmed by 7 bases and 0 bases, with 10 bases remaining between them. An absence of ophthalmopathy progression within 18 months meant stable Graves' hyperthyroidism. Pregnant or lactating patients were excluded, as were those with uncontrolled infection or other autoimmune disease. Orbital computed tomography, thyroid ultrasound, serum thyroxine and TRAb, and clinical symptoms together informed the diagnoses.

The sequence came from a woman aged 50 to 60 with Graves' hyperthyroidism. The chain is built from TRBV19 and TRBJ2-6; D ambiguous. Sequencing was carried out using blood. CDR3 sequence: CASMASHSGANVLTF. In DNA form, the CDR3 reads TGTGCCAGTATGGCCAGTCACTCTGGGGCCAACGTCCTGACTTTC.